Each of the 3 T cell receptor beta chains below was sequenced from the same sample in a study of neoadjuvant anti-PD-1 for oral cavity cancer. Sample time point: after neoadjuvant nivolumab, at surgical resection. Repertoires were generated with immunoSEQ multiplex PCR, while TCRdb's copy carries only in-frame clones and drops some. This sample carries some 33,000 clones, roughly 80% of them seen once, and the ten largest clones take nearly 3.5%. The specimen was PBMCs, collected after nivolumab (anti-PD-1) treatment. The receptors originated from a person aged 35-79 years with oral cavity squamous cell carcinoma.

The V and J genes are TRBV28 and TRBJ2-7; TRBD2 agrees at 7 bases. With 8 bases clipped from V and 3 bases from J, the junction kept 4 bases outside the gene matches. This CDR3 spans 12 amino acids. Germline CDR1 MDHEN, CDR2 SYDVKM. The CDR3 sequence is CASRDYNYEQYF. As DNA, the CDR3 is TGTGCCAGCCGGGACTACAACTACGAGCAGTACTTC.

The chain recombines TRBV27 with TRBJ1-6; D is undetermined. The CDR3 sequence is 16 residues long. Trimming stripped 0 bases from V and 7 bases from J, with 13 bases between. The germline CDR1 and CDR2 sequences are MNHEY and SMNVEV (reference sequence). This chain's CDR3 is CASSLSEGMVNSPLHF. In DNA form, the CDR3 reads TGTGCCAGCAGTTTATCAGAGGGTATGGTCAATTCACCCCTCCACTTT.

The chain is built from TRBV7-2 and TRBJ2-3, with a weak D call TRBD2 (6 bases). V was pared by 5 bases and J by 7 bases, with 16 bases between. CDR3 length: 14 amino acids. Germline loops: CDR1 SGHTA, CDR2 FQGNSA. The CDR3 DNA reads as TGTGCCAGCAGCCAAGGGCGGGGATCCAATACGCAGTATTTT. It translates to CASSQGRGSNTQYF.